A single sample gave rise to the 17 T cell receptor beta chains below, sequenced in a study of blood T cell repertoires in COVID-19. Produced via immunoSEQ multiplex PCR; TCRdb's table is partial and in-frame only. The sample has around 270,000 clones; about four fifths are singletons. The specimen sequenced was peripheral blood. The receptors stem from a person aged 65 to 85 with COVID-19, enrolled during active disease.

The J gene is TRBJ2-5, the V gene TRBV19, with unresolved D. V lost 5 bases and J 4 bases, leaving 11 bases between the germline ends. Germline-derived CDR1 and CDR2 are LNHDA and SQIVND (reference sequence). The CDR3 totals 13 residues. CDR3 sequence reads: CASSSAVGETQYF. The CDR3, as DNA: TGTGCCAGTAGTTCTGCGGTTGGAGAGACCCAGTACTTC.

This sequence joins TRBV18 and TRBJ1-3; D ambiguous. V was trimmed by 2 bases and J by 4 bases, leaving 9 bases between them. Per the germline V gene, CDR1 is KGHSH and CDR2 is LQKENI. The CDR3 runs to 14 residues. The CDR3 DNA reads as TGTGCCAGCTCACCATCCGGGGTAGGAAACACCATATATTTT. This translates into CASSPSGVGNTIYF.

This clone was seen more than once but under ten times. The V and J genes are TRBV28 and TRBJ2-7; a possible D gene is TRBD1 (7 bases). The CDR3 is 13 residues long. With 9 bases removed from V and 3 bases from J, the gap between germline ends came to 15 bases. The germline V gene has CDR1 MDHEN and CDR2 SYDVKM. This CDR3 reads CASHRQGGYEQYF. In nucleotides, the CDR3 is TGTGCCAGTCATAGACAGGGAGGCTACGAGCAGTACTTC.

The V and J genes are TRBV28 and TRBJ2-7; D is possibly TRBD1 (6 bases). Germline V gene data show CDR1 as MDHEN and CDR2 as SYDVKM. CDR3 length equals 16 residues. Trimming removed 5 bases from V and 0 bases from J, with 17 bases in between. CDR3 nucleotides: TGTGCCAGCAGTGCAAATCGACAGGCTAGCTCCTACGAGCAGTACTTC. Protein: CASSANRQASSYEQYF.

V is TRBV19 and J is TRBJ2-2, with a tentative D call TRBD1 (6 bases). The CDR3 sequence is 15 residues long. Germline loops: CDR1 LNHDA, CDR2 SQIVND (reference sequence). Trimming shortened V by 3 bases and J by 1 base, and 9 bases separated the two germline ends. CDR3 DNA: TGTGCCAGTAGTATTGTGACAGGGAACACCGGGGAGCTGTTTTTT. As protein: CASSIVTGNTGELFF.

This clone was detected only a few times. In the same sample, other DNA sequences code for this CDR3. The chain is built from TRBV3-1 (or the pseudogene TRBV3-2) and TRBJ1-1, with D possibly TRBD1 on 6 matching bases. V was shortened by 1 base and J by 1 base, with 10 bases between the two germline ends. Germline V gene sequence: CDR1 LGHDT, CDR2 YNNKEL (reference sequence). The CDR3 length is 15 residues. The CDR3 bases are TGTGCCAGCAGCCAAGGGCGAGGGGGGAACACTGAAGCTTTCTTT. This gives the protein CASSQGRGGNTEAFF.

CDR3 in amino acids: CASKMDSQAGELFF. Here the CDR3 DNA reads TGTGCCAGCAAGATGGACAGCCAAGCCGGGGAGCTGTTTTTT. This sequence joins TRBV2 and TRBJ2-2; a weak D match, TRBD1 (6 bases). The CDR3 has 14 amino acids. Germline V gene lookup returns CDR1 SNHLY and CDR2 FYNNEI. The ends were cut back, 7 bases at V and 6 bases at J, with 15 bases in the middle.

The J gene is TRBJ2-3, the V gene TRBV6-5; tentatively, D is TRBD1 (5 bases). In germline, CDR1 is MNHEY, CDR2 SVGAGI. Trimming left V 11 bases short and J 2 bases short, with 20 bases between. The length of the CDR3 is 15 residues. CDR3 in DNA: TGTGCCGCCAGGGTGCAAGTATCCTTCACAGATACGCAGTATTTT. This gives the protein CAARVQVSFTDTQYF.

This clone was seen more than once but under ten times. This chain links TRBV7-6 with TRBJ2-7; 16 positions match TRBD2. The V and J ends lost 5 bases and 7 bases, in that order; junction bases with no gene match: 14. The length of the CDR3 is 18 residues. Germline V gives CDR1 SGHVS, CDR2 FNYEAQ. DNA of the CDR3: TGTGCCAGCAGCAAAGGGACTAGCGGGGGGGCAGCCCCGTGGGAGCAGTACTTC. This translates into CASSKGTSGGAAPWEQYF.

As DNA, the CDR3 is TGTGCCAGCAGTAGGGACTACGAGCCCGGGGAGCTGTTTTTT. Translated: CASSRDYEPGELFF. V gene TRBV6-5 combines with J gene TRBJ2-2, with 7 bases that match TRBD2. This CDR3 region has 14 residues. Germline CDR1 and CDR2: MNHEY and SVGAGI. After removal of 5 bases from V and 6 bases from J, the junction contained 6 bases not matched to a gene.

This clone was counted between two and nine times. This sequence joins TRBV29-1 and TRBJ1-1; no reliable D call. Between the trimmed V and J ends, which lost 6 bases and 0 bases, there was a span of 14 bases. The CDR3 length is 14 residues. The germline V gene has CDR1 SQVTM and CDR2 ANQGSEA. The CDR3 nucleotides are TGCAGCGTCTCTAGAGCGGGGATGAACACTGAAGCTTTCTTT. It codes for CSVSRAGMNTEAFF.

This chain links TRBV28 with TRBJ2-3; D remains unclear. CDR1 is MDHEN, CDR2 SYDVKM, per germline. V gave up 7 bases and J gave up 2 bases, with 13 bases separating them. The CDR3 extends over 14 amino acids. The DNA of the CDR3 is TGTGCCAGCACCTCCCCGCAGTTCACAGATACGCAGTATTTT. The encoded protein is CASTSPQFTDTQYF.

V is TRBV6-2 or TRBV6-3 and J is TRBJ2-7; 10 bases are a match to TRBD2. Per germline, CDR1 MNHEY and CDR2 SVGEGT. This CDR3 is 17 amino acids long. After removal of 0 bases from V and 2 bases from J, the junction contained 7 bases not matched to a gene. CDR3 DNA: TGTGCCAGCAGTTACTCGAGAAGCGGGAGGGTCCCCTACGAGCAGTACTTC. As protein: CASSYSRSGRVPYEQYF.

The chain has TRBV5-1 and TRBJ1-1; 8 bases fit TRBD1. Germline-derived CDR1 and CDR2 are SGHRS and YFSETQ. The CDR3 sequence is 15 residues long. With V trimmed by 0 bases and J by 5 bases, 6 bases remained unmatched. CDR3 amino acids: CASSLAQGARTEAFF. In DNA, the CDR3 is TGCGCCAGCAGCTTGGCGCAGGGGGCTCGGACTGAAGCTTTCTTT.

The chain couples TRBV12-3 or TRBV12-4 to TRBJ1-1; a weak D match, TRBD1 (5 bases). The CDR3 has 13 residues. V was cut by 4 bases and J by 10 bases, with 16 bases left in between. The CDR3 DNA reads TGTGCCAGCAGTTCCCCGGGAGGGGTCGGAGCTTTCTTT. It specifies CASSSPGGVGAFF.

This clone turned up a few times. CDR3 loop: CASRPGTDYEQYF. The CDR3 DNA follows: TGTGCCAGCAGACCCGGGACAGACTACGAGCAGTACTTC. The rearrangement joins TRBV2 to TRBJ2-7; 7 bases map to TRBD1. The CDR3 spans 13 residues. Germline loops: CDR1 SNHLY, CDR2 FYNNEI. V shed 6 bases and J 3 bases; nucleotides not matched to a gene: 5.

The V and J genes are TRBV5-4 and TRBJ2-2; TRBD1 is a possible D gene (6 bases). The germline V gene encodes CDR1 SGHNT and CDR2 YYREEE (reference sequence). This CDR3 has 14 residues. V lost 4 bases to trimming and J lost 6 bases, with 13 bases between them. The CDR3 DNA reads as TGTGCCAGCAGCACGGAGAGACAGGCCGGGGAGCTGTTTTTT. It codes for CASSTERQAGELFF.